The 26 T cell receptor beta chains below were found in one sample sequenced in a study of cytotoxic CD8 clonotypes in ibrutinib-treated CLL. Libraries were prepared by immunoSEQ multiplex PCR; TCRdb keeps only in-frame clonotypes and omits some of them. The data show approximately 210,000 clones, with around 72% seen just once and around 15% held by the top ten. The input for sequencing was PBMCs, taken after 24 months of ibrutinib treatment. The receptors here all came from a human donor with chronic lymphocytic leukemia.

This sequence joins TRBV28 and TRBJ2-1; 12 positions agree with TRBD2. CDR3 length equals 13 residues. Germline-derived CDR1 and CDR2 are MDHEN and SYDVKM. V dropped 2 bases and J dropped 15; count of bases not matched to a gene: 5. CDR3 sequence: CASSLKLAGGLFF. The DNA of the CDR3 is TGTGCCAGCAGTTTAAAACTAGCGGGAGGACTGTTCTTC.

This chain connects TRBV6-5 to TRBJ2-7; D is undetermined. Trimming shortened V by 8 bases and J by 2 bases, and 7 bases separated the two germline ends. The CDR3 is 11 residues long. CDR1 MNHEY and CDR2 SVGAGI come from the germline V gene. CDR3 nucleotides: TGTGCCAGCCGTAAGGCCTACGAGCAGTACTTC. Protein product: CASRKAYEQYF.

The rearrangement joins TRBV4-1 to TRBJ2-3; D is unresolved. Germline V gene sequence: CDR1 MGHRA, CDR2 YSYEKL. There are 16 residues in the CDR3. V lost 0 bases, J lost 0 bases, and 10 bases lay in between. CDR3 loop: CASSQEWLHSTDTQYF. The CDR3 DNA reads TGCGCCAGCAGCCAAGAATGGTTACACAGCACAGATACGCAGTATTTT.

The CDR3: CASSWDRGWEQYF. CDR3 bases: TGCGCCAGCAGTTGGGACAGGGGGTGGGAGCAGTACTTC. The chain joins TRBV5-1 to TRBJ2-7; 11 nucleotides line up with TRBD1. Germline loops: CDR1 SGHRS, CDR2 YFSETQ. The CDR3 covers 13 residues. The V gene end was trimmed by 5 bases and the J gene end by 7 bases; junction bases not matched to a gene: 5. The full variable domain, with the rest looked up from reference TRBV5-1 and TRBJ2-7, is KAGVTQTPRYLIKTRGQQVTLSCSPISGHRSVSWYQQTPGQGLQFLFEYFSETQRNKGNFPGRFSGRQFSNSRSEMNVSTLELGDSALYLCASSWDRGWEQYFGPGTRLTVT.

The chain combines TRBV20-1 with TRBJ2-7; D call uncertain. Germline CDR1 reads DFQATT; CDR2 reads SNEGSKA (reference sequence). V dropped 4 bases and J dropped 3 bases, with 7 bases sitting between them. CDR3 length: 11 amino acids. In DNA form, the CDR3 reads TGCAGTGCTAATCAGTTCTACGAGCAGTACTTC. Its translation: CSANQFYEQYF.

The chain is built from TRBV30 and TRBJ2-7; 7 bases agree with TRBD2. The CDR3 has 14 residues. The junction had 8 bases not matched to a gene; V was cut back by 3 bases and J by 3 bases. Germline V gene lookup returns CDR1 GTSNPN and CDR2 SVGIG (reference sequence). CDR3 DNA sequence: TGTGCCTGGAGGGCAGGCGGGAGCGGCTACGAGCAGTACTTC. It is translated as CAWRAGGSGYEQYF.

This chain connects TRBV2 to TRBJ2-5; 7 nucleotides line up with TRBD1. From germline, CDR1 is SNHLY and CDR2 FYNNEI. The CDR3 sequence is 16 residues long. The trim removed 4 bases at V and 5 bases at J, leaving 13 bases unmatched. The CDR3 coding sequence is TGTGCCAGCAGTGGCCTACAGGCAGGGGGAAGGGAGACCCAGTACTTC. This gives the protein CASSGLQAGGRETQYF.

In DNA, the CDR3 is TGTGCCAGCGGAAAGAGCACCGGGGAGCTGTTTTTT. Its translation is CASGKSTGELFF. This chain connects TRBV9 to TRBJ2-2; no clear D gene. The CDR3 is made up of 12 amino acids. Germline CDR1 reads SGDLS; CDR2 reads YYNGEE. V gave up 7 bases and J gave up 4 bases, with 8 bases separating them.

The chain combines TRBV14 with TRBJ2-2, with a tentative D call TRBD1 (6 bases). CDR1 and CDR2 from the germline V gene are SGHDN and FVKESK. This CDR3 spans 18 amino acids. Trimming removed 2 bases from V and 2 bases from J, with 18 bases in between. DNA for the CDR3: TGTGCCAGCAGCCAAAAAGTCGGGACACTTCTAAACACCGGGGAGCTGTTTTTT. Protein product: CASSQKVGTLLNTGELFF.

The genes are TRBV7-8 and TRBJ2-1; 7 nucleotides match TRBD1. CDR1 SGHVS and CDR2 FQNEAQ come from the germline V gene. Unmatched junction bases numbered 9, after V lost 5 bases and J lost 2 bases. The length of the CDR3 is 16 residues. The CDR3 region has the DNA TGTGCCAGCAGCCCCACTATCGGGACAGCCTACAATGAGCAGTTCTTC. It encodes CASSPTIGTAYNEQFF.

The chain carries TRBV4-3 and TRBJ2-3, with unresolved D. The germline V gene encodes CDR1 LGHNA and CDR2 YSLEER. Trimming left V 0 bases short and J 3 bases short, with 7 bases between. The CDR3 length is 14 residues. CDR3 bases: TGCGCCAGCAGCCAAGATCGGAGAACAGATACGCAGTATTTT. As protein: CASSQDRRTDTQYF.

This sequence joins TRBV27 and TRBJ1-2; D gene unclear. V shed 6 bases and J shed 7 bases, with 21 bases lying between them. CDR1 is MNHEY and CDR2 is SMNVEV in the germline V gene (reference sequence). CDR3 length: 15 residues. The CDR3 nucleotides read TGTGCCAGCAGCCCCCCGGGGAGGAAAGAGAGTGGCTACACCTTC. Translated, it gives CASSPPGRKESGYTF.

This chain links TRBV25-1 with TRBJ1-2; D is perhaps TRBD1 (6 bases). The V gene lost 0 bases and the J gene lost 4 bases, with 15 bases spanning the gap. The CDR3 totals 16 residues. From germline, CDR1 is MGHDK and CDR2 SYGVNS. In DNA form, the CDR3 reads TGTGCCAGCAGTGAATATATGGGGGACACGGTCTATGGCTACACCTTC. Amino acids: CASSEYMGDTVYGYTF.

The chain couples TRBV5-6 to TRBJ2-1; a possible D gene is TRBD2 (5 bases). The V gene lost 1 base and the J gene lost 4 bases, with 12 bases spanning the gap. CDR1 SGHDT and CDR2 YYEEEE come from the germline V gene. The CDR3 spans 15 residues. This chain's CDR3 is CASSLNWTPYNEQFF. CDR3 sequence (DNA): TGTGCCAGCAGCTTGAATTGGACTCCATACAATGAGCAGTTCTTC.

This clone has just one count. One junction end does not reproduce the germline sequence, and a read error may be involved. This rearrangement joins TRBV5-1 to TRBJ2-1; TRBD2 agrees at 11 bases. From germline, CDR1 is SGHRS and CDR2 YFSETQ. This CDR3 spans 18 amino acids. The CDR3 sequence: CASSLVSSGRPIGDEQLF. The CDR3 DNA sequence: TGCGCCAGCAGCTTGGTCTCTAGCGGGAGGCCAATTGGGGATGAGCAGCTCTTC.

This chain connects TRBV2 to TRBJ2-1; 9 bases are a match to TRBD2. With 3 bases clipped from V and 5 bases from J, the junction kept 5 bases outside the gene matches. The CDR3 is 15 amino acids. The germline gives CDR1 SNHLY, CDR2 FYNNEI. For the CDR3, the DNA is TGTGCCAGCAGTGAGCCTAGCGGGGAACACAATGAGCAGTTCTTC. Its translation is CASSEPSGEHNEQFF. The full variable domain, rest sourced from reference TRBV2 and TRBJ2-1, is EPEVTQTPSHQVTQMGQEVILRCVPISNHLYFYWYRQILGQKVEFLVSFYNNEISEKSEIFDDQFSVERPDGSNFTLKIRSTKLEDSAMYFCASSEPSGEHNEQFFGPGTRLTVL.

The rearrangement joins TRBV4-2 to TRBJ1-1, with TRBD1 matching over 10 bases. The germline V gene encodes CDR1 LGHNA and CDR2 YNFKEQ. V shed 4 bases and J 10 bases; nucleotides not matched to a gene: 9. The CDR3 loop spans 14 amino acids. The CDR3 is CASSPEAGDRGAFF. The CDR3 region has the DNA TGTGCCAGCAGCCCTGAGGCGGGGGACAGGGGAGCTTTCTTT.

CDR3 sequence (DNA): TGTGCCAGTAGTACCGGGGCGGCTGGGGCCAACGTCCTGACTTTC. Its translation is CASSTGAAGANVLTF. The chain uses TRBV19 and TRBJ2-6; D possibly uses TRBD1 or TRBD2 (5 bases each). The V and J ends lost 4 bases and 2 bases respectively, with 9 bases between them. From germline, CDR1 is LNHDA and CDR2 SQIVND (reference sequence). This CDR3 region has 15 residues. The variable domain in full, completed from reference TRBV19 and TRBJ2-6, reads DGGITQSPKYLFRKEGQNVTLSCEQNLNHDAMYWYRQDPGQGLRLIYYSQIVNDFQKGDIAEGYSVSREKKESFPLTVTSAQKNPTAFYLCASSTGAAGANVLTFGAGSRLTVL.

The chain joins TRBV15 to TRBJ1-2; D is undetermined. Per the germline V gene, CDR1 is LNHNV and CDR2 is YYDKDF (reference sequence). CDR3 length: 14 residues. The V and J ends lost 1 base and 4 bases respectively, with 10 bases between them. Here the CDR3 reads CATSRGGLSYGYTF. CDR3 DNA: TGTGCCACCAGCAGAGGAGGGCTGTCCTATGGCTACACCTTC.

The sample holds a few counts of this clone. The rearrangement links TRBV7-2 to TRBJ2-2; possible D gene TRBD2, 5 bases. V was cut by 1 base and J by 1 base, with 7 bases left in between. In germline, CDR1 is SGHTA, CDR2 FQGNSA. The CDR3 sequence is 15 residues long. The CDR3 region is CASSLGTLNTGELFF. DNA for the CDR3: TGTGCCAGCAGCTTAGGGACTCTGAACACCGGGGAGCTGTTTTTT.

This clone appeared a single time. The chain combines TRBV6-5 with TRBJ2-5; 8 bases align to TRBD2. Germline CDR1 reads MNHEY; CDR2 reads SVGAGI. The CDR3 is 15 residues long. Trimming removed 5 bases from V and 5 bases from J; junction bases left unmatched: 10. Here the CDR3 DNA reads TGTGCCAGCAGTAGCGCGGGAGGCATTCGGGAGACCCAGTACTTC. Translation gives CASSSAGGIRETQYF.

This clone was detected only a few times. The chain combines TRBV5-1 with TRBJ2-5, with a weak D call TRBD2 (6 bases). Germline-derived CDR1 and CDR2 are SGHRS and YFSETQ. The CDR3 spans 13 residues. V lost 0 bases and J 5 bases, leaving 8 bases between the germline ends. The DNA for the CDR3 is TGCGCCAGCAGCTTGGGTAGCGGTGAGACCCAGTACTTC. This translates into CASSLGSGETQYF.

This sequence joins TRBV6-4 and TRBJ2-3, with a possible D match to TRBD1 (6 bases). V was trimmed by 6 bases and J by 3 bases, leaving 13 bases between them. CDR3 size: 14 residues. CDR1 and CDR2 (germline): MRHNA, SNTAGT. The CDR3 reads CASRLDRRTDTQYF. The CDR3 DNA is TGTGCCAGCAGATTAGACAGGCGAACAGATACGCAGTATTTT.

The V and J genes are TRBV7-9 and TRBJ2-7; TRBD1 matches at 9 bases. Germline loops: CDR1 SEHNR, CDR2 FQNEAQ (reference sequence). The CDR3 totals 14 residues. V lost 3 bases to trimming and J lost 5 bases; unmatched junction nucleotides: 5. The CDR3 coding sequence is TGTGCCAGCAGCTTCACACAGGGGGCAAACGAGCAGTACTTC. Its protein product is CASSFTQGANEQYF.

V gene TRBV30 combines with J gene TRBJ2-3; 11 nucleotides line up with TRBD2. V shed 3 bases and J 5 bases; nucleotides not matched to a gene: 13. The V gene's germline CDR1 is GTSNPN and CDR2 SVGIG (reference sequence). CDR3 size: 17 residues. The CDR3 protein is CAWSKGRSGRAKDTQYF. The CDR3, as DNA: TGTGCCTGGAGCAAGGGACGTAGCGGGAGGGCCAAAGATACGCAGTATTTT.

The chain recombines TRBV27 with TRBJ2-1, with D possibly matching TRBD2 (6 bases). Trimming left V 7 bases short and J 5 bases short, with 15 bases between. CDR1 and CDR2 from the germline V gene are MNHEY and SMNVEV (reference sequence). The CDR3 extends over 14 amino acids. CDR3 sequence (DNA): TGTGCCAGCACATCCTGGGACTGGAACAATGAGCAGTTCTTC. This translates into CASTSWDWNNEQFF.